This T cell receptor (beta chain) was captured in a study of blood T cells in healthy people across ages. Study summary: Template switching caught about one barcoded beta molecule for each two T cells. Findings and limits, study-wide: With age, beta diversity per million T cells declined roughly linearly, significantly by 30 to 40.

Each sample yielded at least 6 million isolated PBMCs. Primers used in a second PCR of roughly 6 to 12 cycles were a sample-barcoded 5' primer and a J-beta primer mix. TCRdb re-called the 5' RACE reads with MiXCR, one entry per CDR3 protein. The repertoire holds 1.5 million to 2 million distinct CDR3 sequences, with roughly 49% as singletons. Germline V lookup: CDR1 SEHNR, CDR2 FQNEAQ (reference sequence). The CDR3 is 15 residues long. The V and J ends lost 0 bases and 5 bases respectively, with 13 bases between them. This clonotype has a single count. The antigen remains unidentified. The chain combines TRBV7-9 with TRBJ1-2, with D hard to call. This clonotype was obtained from a woman aged 40 to 50 in good health. The sample comprised blood. The CDR3 DNA follows: TGTGCCAGCAGCTTAGCGGGGAAGGGAAAGTATGGCTACACCTTC. Translated, it gives CASSLAGKGKYGYTF.